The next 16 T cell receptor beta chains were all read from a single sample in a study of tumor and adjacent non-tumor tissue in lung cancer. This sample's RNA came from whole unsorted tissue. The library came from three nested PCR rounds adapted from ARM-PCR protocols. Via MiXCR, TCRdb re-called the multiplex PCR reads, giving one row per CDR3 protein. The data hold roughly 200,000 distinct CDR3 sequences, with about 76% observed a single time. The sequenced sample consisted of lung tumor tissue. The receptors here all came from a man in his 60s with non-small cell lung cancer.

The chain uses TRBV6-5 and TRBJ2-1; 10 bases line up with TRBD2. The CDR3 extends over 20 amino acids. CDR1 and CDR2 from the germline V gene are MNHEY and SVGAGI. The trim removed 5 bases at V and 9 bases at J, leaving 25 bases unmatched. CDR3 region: CASSQRGRVQSGRAGSEQFF. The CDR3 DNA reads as TGTGCCAGCAGTCAAAGAGGGAGAGTGCAGAGCGGGAGGGCCGGTAGTGAGCAGTTCTTC.

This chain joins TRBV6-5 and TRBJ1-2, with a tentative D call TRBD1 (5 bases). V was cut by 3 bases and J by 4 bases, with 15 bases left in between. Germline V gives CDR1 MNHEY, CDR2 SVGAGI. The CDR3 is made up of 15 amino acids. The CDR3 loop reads CASSYVGGKTYGYTF. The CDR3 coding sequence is TGTGCCAGCAGTTATGTGGGGGGAAAAACCTATGGCTACACCTTC.

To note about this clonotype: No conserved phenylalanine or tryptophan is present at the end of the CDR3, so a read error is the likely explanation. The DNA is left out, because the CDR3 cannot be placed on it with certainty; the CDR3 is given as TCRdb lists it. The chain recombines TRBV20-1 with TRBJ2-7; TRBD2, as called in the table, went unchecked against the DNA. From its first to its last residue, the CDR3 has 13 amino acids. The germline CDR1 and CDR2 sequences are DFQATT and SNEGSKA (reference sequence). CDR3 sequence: CSARGGRGDEQYL.

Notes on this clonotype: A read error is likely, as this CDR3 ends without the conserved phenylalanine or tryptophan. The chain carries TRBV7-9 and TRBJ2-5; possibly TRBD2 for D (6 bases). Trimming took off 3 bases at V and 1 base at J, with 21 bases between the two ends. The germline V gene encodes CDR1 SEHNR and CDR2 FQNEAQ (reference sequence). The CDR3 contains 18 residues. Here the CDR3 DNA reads TGTGCCAGCAGCTTCTCATCTGGGACTGGGAGATTCCAAGAGACCCAGTACTTA. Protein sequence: CASSFSSGTGRFQETQYL.

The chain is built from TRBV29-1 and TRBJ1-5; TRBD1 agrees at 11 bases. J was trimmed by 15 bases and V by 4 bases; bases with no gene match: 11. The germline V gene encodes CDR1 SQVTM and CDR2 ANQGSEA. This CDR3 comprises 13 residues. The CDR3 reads CSVATRDRGSLHF. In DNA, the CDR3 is TGCAGCGTTGCAACCCGGGACAGGGGGTCCCTGCATTTT. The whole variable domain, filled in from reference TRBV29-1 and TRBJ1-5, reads SAVISQKPSRDICQRGTSLTIQCQVDSQVTMMFWYRQQPGQSLTLIATANQGSEATYESGFVIDKFPISRPNLTFSTLTVSNMSPEDSSIYLCSVATRDRGSLHFGDGTRLSIL.

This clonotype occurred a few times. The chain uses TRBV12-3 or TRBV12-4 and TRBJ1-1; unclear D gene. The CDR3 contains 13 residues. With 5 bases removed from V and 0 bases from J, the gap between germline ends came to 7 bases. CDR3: CASSPDMNTEAFF. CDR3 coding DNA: TGTGCCAGCAGTCCAGATATGAACACTGAAGCTTTCTTT.

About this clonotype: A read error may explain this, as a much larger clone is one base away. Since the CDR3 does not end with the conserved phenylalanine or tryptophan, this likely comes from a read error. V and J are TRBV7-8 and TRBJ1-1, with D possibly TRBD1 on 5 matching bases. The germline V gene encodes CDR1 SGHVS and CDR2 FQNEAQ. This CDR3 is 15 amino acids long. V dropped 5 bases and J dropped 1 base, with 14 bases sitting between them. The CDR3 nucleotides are TGTGCCAGCAGCCGAACGTGGGGGTCGAACACTGAAGCTTTCTGT. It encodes CASSRTWGSNTEAFC.

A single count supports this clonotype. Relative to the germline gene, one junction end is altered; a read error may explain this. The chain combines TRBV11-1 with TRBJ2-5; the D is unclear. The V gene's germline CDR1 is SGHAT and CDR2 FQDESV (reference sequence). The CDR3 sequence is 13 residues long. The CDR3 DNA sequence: TGTGCCAACAGCTTAGCAACTGATGAGACCCAGTACTTC. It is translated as CANSLATDETQYF.

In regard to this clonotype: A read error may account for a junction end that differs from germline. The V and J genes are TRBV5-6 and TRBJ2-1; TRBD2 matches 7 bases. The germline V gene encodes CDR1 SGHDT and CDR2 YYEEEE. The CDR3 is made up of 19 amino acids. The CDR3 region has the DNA TGTGCCAGCAGCTTGGCCCTTCCCGACCTAGCGGTGCTCTACAATGAGCAGTTATTC. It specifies CASSLALPDLAVLYNEQLF.

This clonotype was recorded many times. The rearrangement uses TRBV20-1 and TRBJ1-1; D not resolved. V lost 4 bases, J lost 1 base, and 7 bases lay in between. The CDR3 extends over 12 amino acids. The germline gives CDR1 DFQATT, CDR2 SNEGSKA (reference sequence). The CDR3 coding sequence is TGCAGTGCTAAAAGAGGGAACACTGAAGCTTTCTTT. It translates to CSAKRGNTEAFF.

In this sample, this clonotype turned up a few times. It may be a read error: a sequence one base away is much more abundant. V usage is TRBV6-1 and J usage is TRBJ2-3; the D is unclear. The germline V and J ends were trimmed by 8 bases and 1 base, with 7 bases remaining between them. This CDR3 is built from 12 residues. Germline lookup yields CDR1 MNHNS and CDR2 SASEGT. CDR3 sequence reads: CASRRGTDTQYF. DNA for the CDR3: TGTGCCAGCCGTCGGGGCACAGATACGCAGTATTTT.

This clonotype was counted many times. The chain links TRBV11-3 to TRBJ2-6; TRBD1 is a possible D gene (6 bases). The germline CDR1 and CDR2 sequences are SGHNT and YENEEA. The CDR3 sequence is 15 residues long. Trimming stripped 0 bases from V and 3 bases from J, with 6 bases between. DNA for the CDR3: TGTGCCAGCAGCTTAGAACAGGGTGGGGCCAACGTCCTGACTTTC. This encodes CASSLEQGGANVLTF.

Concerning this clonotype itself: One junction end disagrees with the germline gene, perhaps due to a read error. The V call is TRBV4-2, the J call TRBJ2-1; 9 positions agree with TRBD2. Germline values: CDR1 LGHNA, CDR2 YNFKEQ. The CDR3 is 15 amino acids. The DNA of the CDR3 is TGTGCCAGCAGCCAAGTGAGCGGGGGGTACAATGGGCAGTTCTTC. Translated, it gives CASSQVSGGYNGQFF.

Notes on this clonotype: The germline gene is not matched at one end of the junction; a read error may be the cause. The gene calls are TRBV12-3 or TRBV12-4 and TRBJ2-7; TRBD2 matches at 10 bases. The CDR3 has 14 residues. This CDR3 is CTSSDGTSDYEQYF. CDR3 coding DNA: TGTACCAGCAGCGACGGGACTAGCGACTACGAGCAGTACTTC.

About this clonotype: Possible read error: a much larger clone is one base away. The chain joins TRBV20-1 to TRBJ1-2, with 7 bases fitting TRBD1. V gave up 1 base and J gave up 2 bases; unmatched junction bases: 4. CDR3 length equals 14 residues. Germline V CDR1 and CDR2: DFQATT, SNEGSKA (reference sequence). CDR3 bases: TGCAGTGCTAGAGCAGGGGGATGGAACTATGGCTACACCTTC. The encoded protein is CSARAGGWNYGYTF.

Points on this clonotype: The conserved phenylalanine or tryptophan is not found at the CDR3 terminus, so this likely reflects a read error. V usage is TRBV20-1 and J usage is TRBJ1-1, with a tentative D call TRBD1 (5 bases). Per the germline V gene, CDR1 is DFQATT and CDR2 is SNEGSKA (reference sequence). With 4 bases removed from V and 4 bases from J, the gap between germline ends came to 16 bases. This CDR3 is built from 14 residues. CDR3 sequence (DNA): TGCAGTGCTACCCTCGGGGGGGTTGGCACTGAAGCTTTCATT. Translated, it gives CSATLGGVGTEAFI.